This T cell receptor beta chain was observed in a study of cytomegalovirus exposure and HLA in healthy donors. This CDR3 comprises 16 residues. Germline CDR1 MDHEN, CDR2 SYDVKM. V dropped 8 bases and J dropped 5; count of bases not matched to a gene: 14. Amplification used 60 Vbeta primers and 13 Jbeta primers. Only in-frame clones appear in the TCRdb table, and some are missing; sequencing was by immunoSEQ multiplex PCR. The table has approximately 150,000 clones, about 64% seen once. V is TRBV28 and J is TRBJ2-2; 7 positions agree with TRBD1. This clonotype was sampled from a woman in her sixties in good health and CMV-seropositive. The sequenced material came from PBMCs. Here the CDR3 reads CASGPGKGAGTGELFF. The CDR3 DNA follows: TGTGCCAGCGGCCCAGGAAAGGGGGCTGGGACCGGGGAGCTGTTTTTT.